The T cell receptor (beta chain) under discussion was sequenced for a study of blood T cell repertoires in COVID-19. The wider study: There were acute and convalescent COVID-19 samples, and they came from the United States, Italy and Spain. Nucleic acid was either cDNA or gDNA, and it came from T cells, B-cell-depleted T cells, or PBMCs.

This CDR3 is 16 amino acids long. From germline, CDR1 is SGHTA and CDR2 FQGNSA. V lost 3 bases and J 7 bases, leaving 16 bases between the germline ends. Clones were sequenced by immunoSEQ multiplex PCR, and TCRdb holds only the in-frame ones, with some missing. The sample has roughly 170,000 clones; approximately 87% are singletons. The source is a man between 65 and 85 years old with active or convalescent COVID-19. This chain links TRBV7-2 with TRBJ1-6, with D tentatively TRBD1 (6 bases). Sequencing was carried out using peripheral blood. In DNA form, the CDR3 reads TGTGCCAGCAGCTTCCAGGGGAGAAAGGGAAATTCACCCCTCCACTTT. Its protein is CASSFQGRKGNSPLHF.